These 26 T cell receptor beta chains originate from one sample sequenced in a study of T cells in Graves' hyperthyroidism and ophthalmopathy. TCR beta CDR3 regions were amplified from RNA. A first-round RT-PCR of the TCR CDR3 used the HTBI primer set. TCRdb itself ran the multiplex PCR reads through MiXCR, one entry per CDR3 protein. The data contain 300,000 to 500,000 distinct CDR3 sequences, more than 13% of them seen just once; the ten biggest clones take up around 28%. The sequenced sample was blood. The source is a man aged 45 to 65 with Graves' ophthalmopathy.

The table lists this clonotype with many counts. This chain connects TRBV3-1 to TRBJ2-5; TRBD2 is a possible D gene (5 bases). V lost 0 bases to trimming and J lost 5 bases, with 7 bases between them. The germline V gene encodes CDR1 LGHDT and CDR2 YNNKEL (reference sequence). The CDR3 spans 13 residues. The CDR3 loop is CASSQDTGETQYF. The DNA for the CDR3 is TGTGCCAGCAGCCAAGATACGGGGGAGACCCAGTACTTC.

The chain recombines TRBV2 with TRBJ1-1; TRBD1 matches 8 bases. V lost 6 bases, J lost 1 base, and 7 bases stayed unmatched. From germline, CDR1 is SNHLY and CDR2 FYNNEI. CDR3 length: 15 residues. CDR3 coding DNA: TGTGCCAGCAGCGGGACAGGTGAGGGGAACACTGAAGCTTTCTTT. The encoded protein is CASSGTGEGNTEAFF.

The chain is built from TRBV4-2 and TRBJ1-1; the match to TRBD1 covers 8 bases. The germline CDR1 and CDR2 sequences are LGHNA and YNFKEQ. The ends lost 3 bases at V and 4 bases at J; junction bases unmatched: 4. The CDR3 runs to 14 residues. The CDR3 nucleotides read TGTGCCAGCAGCCAGGCTACAGGGGGCACTGAAGCTTTCTTT. Residues: CASSQATGGTEAFF.

This clonotype was seen a few times. This CDR3 reads CASSQTGEPYEQYF. As DNA, the CDR3 is TGTGCCAGCAGTCAAACCGGGGAACCCTACGAGCAGTACTTC. The gene calls are TRBV27 and TRBJ2-7; possibly TRBD2 for D (5 bases). Germline loops: CDR1 MNHEY, CDR2 SMNVEV (reference sequence). V dropped 5 bases and J dropped 2 bases, with 13 bases sitting between them. This CDR3 spans 14 amino acids.

This chain connects TRBV29-1 to TRBJ1-2, with D unclear. CDR1 is SQVTM and CDR2 is ANQGSEA in the germline V gene. This CDR3 has 12 residues. V lost 1 base and J 8 bases, leaving 11 bases between the germline ends. CDR3 region: CSVEGTRAGYTF. DNA for the CDR3: TGCAGCGTTGAAGGGACGAGAGCGGGCTACACCTTC.

The chain employs TRBV28 and TRBJ2-5; either TRBD1 or TRBD2 may fit D (5 bases each). V lost 6 bases to trimming and J lost 11 bases, with 16 bases between them. The germline CDR1 and CDR2 sequences are MDHEN and SYDVKM. This CDR3 has 12 residues. CDR3 protein: CASRGDATVQYF. The CDR3 bases are TGTGCCAGCAGGGGGGACGCTACGGTTCAGTACTTC. Based on the CDR3 plus reference TRBV28 and TRBJ2-5, the full variable domain is DVKVTQSSRYLVKRTGEKVFLECVQDMDHENMFWYRQDPGLGLRLIYFSYDVKMKEKGDIPEGYSVSREKKERFSLILESASTNQTSMYLCASRGDATVQYFGPGTRLLVL.

The table lists this clonotype with a few counts. CDR3 loop: CASSTGEGGYTF. The CDR3 nucleotides read TGTGCCAGCAGTACAGGAGAGGGTGGCTACACCTTC. The V gene is TRBV27, the J gene TRBJ1-2; tentative D call: TRBD1 (5 bases). There are 12 residues in the CDR3. Germline CDR1 MNHEY, CDR2 SMNVEV (reference sequence). Trimming pared 5 bases from V and 7 bases from J, leaving 11 bases between.

This clonotype was found a few times. The J gene is TRBJ2-7, the V gene TRBV28; D is ambiguous. The V end was cut by 2 bases, the J end by 2 bases, with 10 bases between. This CDR3 is built from 14 residues. Germline CDR1 reads MDHEN; CDR2 reads SYDVKM. The DNA for the CDR3 is TGTGCCAGCAGTTTAACAGACCGGGCCTACGAGCAGTACTTC. It codes for CASSLTDRAYEQYF.

This clonotype was picked up one time. The chain combines TRBV28 with TRBJ2-5; 8 nucleotides line up with TRBD1. The CDR3 length is 16 residues. CDR1 MDHEN and CDR2 SYDVKM come from the germline V gene. Trimming cost V 4 bases and J 4 bases; bases outside gene matches: 11. In nucleotides, the CDR3 is TGTGCCAGCAGTTCCCAAGGCAGGGGGCGGAGAGAGACCCAGTACTTC. The encoded protein is CASSSQGRGRRETQYF.

This clonotype occurred many times. The chain carries TRBV29-1 and TRBJ2-7; TRBD1 or TRBD2 may be the D gene (5 bases each). The germline V and J ends were trimmed by 3 bases and 7 bases, with 22 bases remaining between them. The CDR3 sequence is 15 residues long. Germline-derived CDR1 and CDR2 are SQVTM and ANQGSEA. CDR3 region: CSVEGTGTNYVEQYF. The CDR3 DNA reads as TGCAGCGTTGAGGGAACCGGGACGAACTACGTAGAGCAGTACTTC.

The V and J genes are TRBV20-1 and TRBJ2-7; 8 positions match TRBD2. Losses at the gene ends were 3 bases for V and 5 bases for J; bases not matched to a gene: 6. This CDR3 contains 13 residues. From germline, CDR1 is DFQATT and CDR2 SNEGSKA (reference sequence). DNA for the CDR3: TGCAGTGCTAGGAGAGCGGGAGTCGACGAGCAGTACTTC. As protein: CSARRAGVDEQYF.

The table lists this clonotype with many counts. The chain uses TRBV28 and TRBJ2-1; 9 positions agree with TRBD2. The CDR3 covers 16 residues. Germline loops: CDR1 MDHEN, CDR2 SYDVKM. Trimming took 5 bases from V and 7 from J; bases not matched to a gene: 12. CDR3 in DNA: TGTGCCAGCAGTCCCAGGGCGGGAGGGCCTTGGAATGAGCAGTTCTTC. Translation: CASSPRAGGPWNEQFF.

This clonotype was found a few times. The genes are TRBV7-9 and TRBJ2-4, with 11 bases aligning to TRBD1. Trimming cost V 5 bases and J 10 bases; bases outside gene matches: 16. The V gene's germline CDR1 is SEHNR and CDR2 FQNEAQ (reference sequence). This CDR3 comprises 17 residues. CDR3 sequence (DNA): TGTGCCAGCAGCATTGGGACAGGGGGTATTTCATTTGGGATTCAGTACTTC. Protein: CASSIGTGGISFGIQYF.

This clonotype was observed a handful of times. V usage is TRBV15 and J usage is TRBJ2-2; the D gene is possibly TRBD1 (6 bases). V shed 5 bases and J shed 13 bases, with 17 bases lying between them. Germline V gives CDR1 LNHNV, CDR2 YYDKDF (reference sequence). The CDR3 covers 13 residues. CDR3 nucleotides: TGTGCCACCAGCGCAGTACCTGGACAGATGCTGTTTTTT. Its translation is CATSAVPGQMLFF.

In DNA form, the CDR3 reads TGTGCCACAAGTGAGCAGGAGCGGGCAGTCTCCGGGGAGCTGTTTTTT. Translated: CATSEQERAVSGELFF. The V gene is TRBV10-3, the J gene TRBJ2-2, with D perhaps matching TRBD2 (6 bases). The germline CDR1 and CDR2 sequences are ENHRY and SYGVKD. CDR3 size: 16 residues. Deletions cut 10 bases from V and 6 bases from J, with 24 bases between.

This rearrangement joins TRBV10-3 to TRBJ2-5; the match to TRBD1 covers 7 bases. Looked up from germline, CDR1 is ENHRY and CDR2 is SYGVKD. The ends lost 10 bases at V and 0 bases at J; junction bases unmatched: 2. The CDR3 is made up of 12 amino acids. CDR3 nucleotide sequence: TGTGCCACCAGGGGGTACCAAGAGACCCAGTACTTC. Its translation: CATRGYQETQYF.

V gene TRBV12-3 or TRBV12-4 combines with J gene TRBJ2-3; 11 nucleotides agree with TRBD2. Unmatched junction bases numbered 8, after V lost 0 bases and J lost 6 bases. This CDR3 has 17 amino acids. The DNA for the CDR3 is TGTGCCAGCAGTTTAGCGAAAACTAGCGGGAGTGGGGATACGCAGTATTTT. It translates to CASSLAKTSGSGDTQYF.

The V and J genes are TRBV29-1 and TRBJ2-1, with D perhaps TRBD1 (5 bases). Per the germline V gene, CDR1 is SQVTM and CDR2 is ANQGSEA. The V and J ends lost 5 bases and 0 bases respectively, with 17 bases between them. This CDR3 spans 16 amino acids. CDR3 DNA sequence: TGCAGCGTTCTAGGGGCCGGAGAGTCCTCCTACAATGAGCAGTTCTTC. This encodes CSVLGAGESSYNEQFF.

This clonotype was observed a few times. The V gene is TRBV25-1, the J gene TRBJ1-1, with D unresolved. Germline CDR1 is MGHDK and CDR2 is SYGVNS. This CDR3 contains 17 residues. V lost 3 bases, J lost 0 bases, and 17 bases lay in between. CDR3 region: CASSDRGPRALNTEAFF. In nucleotides, the CDR3 is TGTGCCAGCAGTGATCGAGGACCCCGGGCTCTGAACACTGAAGCTTTCTTT.

This clonotype has ten or more counts. This chain connects TRBV6-1 to TRBJ1-3; D is unresolved. There are 16 residues in the CDR3. V shed 6 bases and J shed 1 base, with 16 bases lying between them. CDR1 MNHNS and CDR2 SASEGT come from the germline V gene. The CDR3 region is CASSQTGVGSGNTIYF. The DNA for the CDR3 is TGTGCCAGCAGCCAAACGGGCGTGGGGTCTGGAAACACCATATATTTT.

This clonotype came up many times. The chain combines TRBV20-1 with TRBJ2-7; tentatively, D is TRBD2 (6 bases). CDR1 is DFQATT, CDR2 SNEGSKA, per germline (reference sequence). Trimming removed 3 bases at V and 3 bases at J, with 9 bases between. The CDR3 runs to 12 residues. The DNA for the CDR3 is TGCAGTGCTAGGGACTACCACTACGAGCAGTACTTC. Its protein is CSARDYHYEQYF.

This clonotype was seen more than once but under ten times. This chain joins TRBV20-1 and TRBJ2-7, with 8 bases fitting TRBD2. Trimming cost V 5 bases and J 4 bases; bases outside gene matches: 13. Looked up from germline, CDR1 is DFQATT and CDR2 is SNEGSKA (reference sequence). This CDR3 is 15 amino acids long. The CDR3 region is CSAPGLSSGTYEQYF. The CDR3 bases are TGCAGTGCTCCCGGGTTGAGTAGCGGGACATACGAGCAGTACTTC.

This clonotype was recorded at least ten times. The chain couples TRBV11-2 to TRBJ2-3; 9 nucleotides match TRBD2. CDR1 and CDR2 (germline): SGHAT, FQNNGV. This CDR3 comprises 16 residues. The J segment lost 2 bases and the V segment lost 2 bases, leaving 5 bases of the junction unmatched. DNA of the CDR3: TGTGCCAGCAGCTTATCTAGCGGGATCATCACAGATACGCAGTATTTT. The encoded protein is CASSLSSGIITDTQYF.

This clonotype was observed many times. The V and J genes are TRBV2 and TRBJ2-1; 9 bases agree with TRBD2. The CDR3 is made up of 16 amino acids. Trimming took 6 bases from V and 9 from J; bases not matched to a gene: 15. Per germline, CDR1 SNHLY and CDR2 FYNNEI. DNA for the CDR3: TGTGCCAGCAGACTAGCGGGTAACAGAGTCGCACTTGAGCAGTTCTTC. Protein product: CASRLAGNRVALEQFF.

The V gene is TRBV6-5, the J gene TRBJ1-6, with 7 positions matching TRBD1. The CDR3 has 15 amino acids. Germline V CDR1 and CDR2: MNHEY, SVGAGI. J gave up 11 bases and V 2 bases, and 9 bases lay outside the gene matches. CDR3 protein: CASSYPGQLFPPLHF. In nucleotides, the CDR3 is TGTGCCAGCAGTTACCCGGGACAGTTGTTTCCACCCCTCCACTTT.

The chain carries TRBV19 and TRBJ2-1; 10 nucleotides match TRBD2. V dropped 7 bases and J dropped 7; count of bases not matched to a gene: 10. The CDR3 loop spans 15 amino acids. Germline CDR1 and CDR2: LNHDA and SQIVND (reference sequence). CDR3 region: CASNGIAGGLNEQFF. CDR3 bases: TGTGCCAGTAATGGGATAGCGGGGGGCTTAAATGAGCAGTTCTTC. The whole variable domain, remainder taken from reference TRBV19 and TRBJ2-1, is DGGITQSPKYLFRKEGQNVTLSCEQNLNHDAMYWYRQDPGQGLRLIYYSQIVNDFQKGDIAEGYSVSREKKESFPLTVTSAQKNPTAFYLCASNGIAGGLNEQFFGPGTRLTVL.